The clone carrying this TCR beta chain has more than one count but fewer than ten. Its matching antigen is unknown. Libraries were prepared by immunoSEQ multiplex PCR; TCRdb keeps only in-frame clonotypes and omits some of them. The table includes approximately 220,000 clones, over 70% detected once. This record belongs to a study of cytomegalovirus exposure and HLA in healthy donors. Study-wide background: The 120 validation repertoires matched the approximately 700 first-cohort repertoires in platform, a later analysis reported.

Findings and limits, study-wide: In vitro work confirmed that three CMV-associated chains recognize CMV antigens. The study flagged about 150 TCR beta chains as cytomegalovirus-associated. Reports described diagnosis of cytomegalovirus status by the classifier as highly specific and sensitive.

The receptor was isolated from a woman aged 25 to 39 in good health and CMV-seropositive. Sequencing was done on a sample of PBMCs.

As DNA, the CDR3 is TGTGCCAGCAGCCCCGGGACAGCCCCTTGGGCTTTCTTT. It is translated as CASSPGTAPWAFF. The chain recombines TRBV9 with TRBJ1-1; TRBD1 agrees at 7 bases. This CDR3 spans 13 amino acids. Trimming at V came to 4 bases and at J to 11 bases, leaving 11 bases not matched to a gene. Germline-derived CDR1 and CDR2 are SGDLS and YYNGEE.